A single sample gave rise to the 5 T cell receptor beta chains below, sequenced in a study of T-cell memory formation after mild COVID-19. TCRdb re-called the 5' RACE reads through MiXCR, storing one row per CDR3 protein. This table has about 440,000 distinct CDR3 sequences, over 15% appearing once. Sample: PBMCs or a T cell subset sorted from them (not recorded which). These receptors all stem from an adult woman who had mild COVID-19 (a few samples of this study predate the infection). Cell type and time point are not known.

In this sample, this clonotype turned up a few times. The rearrangement links TRBV7-9 to TRBJ1-5; D perhaps matches TRBD1 (5 bases). Trimming took off 0 bases at V and 5 bases at J, with 14 bases between the two ends. The germline gives CDR1 SEHNR, CDR2 FQNEAQ (reference sequence). The CDR3 is 16 residues long. CDR3 nucleotide sequence: TGTGCCAGCAGCTTAGCGGGGAGGGGTATAGATCAGCCCCAGCATTTT. Translation gives CASSLAGRGIDQPQHF.

This clonotype has a single count. The chain links TRBV12-3 or TRBV12-4 to TRBJ1-1; D is ambiguous. Trimming shortened V by 3 bases and J by 1 base, and 9 bases separated the two germline ends. There are 14 residues in the CDR3. The CDR3 bases are TGTGCCAGCAGTTTTAACGGTCGGAACACTGAAGCTTTCTTT. As protein: CASSFNGRNTEAFF.

This chain joins TRBV7-9 and TRBJ1-2; 8 positions agree with TRBD1. The trim removed 5 bases at V and 3 bases at J, leaving 14 bases unmatched. This CDR3 spans 17 amino acids. Germline V gene sequence: CDR1 SEHNR, CDR2 FQNEAQ (reference sequence). For the CDR3, the DNA is TGTGCCAGCAGCCCGGGGTTAAACAGGGGGACGGACTATGGCTACACCTTC. This translates into CASSPGLNRGTDYGYTF.

This clonotype was found a few times. The V call is TRBV20-1, the J call TRBJ1-2, with TRBD1 as a possible D gene (5 bases). V was shortened by 0 bases and J by 5 bases, with 7 bases between the two germline ends. The CDR3 runs to 12 residues. Germline V gives CDR1 DFQATT, CDR2 SNEGSKA (reference sequence). The CDR3: CSARDGGYGYTF. Written as DNA, the CDR3 is TGCAGTGCTAGAGATGGGGGGTATGGCTACACCTTC.

The rearrangement uses TRBV7-9 and TRBJ1-2; 8 bases map to TRBD1. This CDR3 is built from 17 residues. Germline CDR1 is SEHNR and CDR2 is FQNEAQ (reference sequence). V gave up 4 bases and J gave up 2 bases; unmatched junction bases: 12. The CDR3 sequence: CASSSGQGDEVNYGYTF. CDR3 bases: TGTGCCAGCAGCTCTGGACAGGGCGACGAGGTGAACTATGGCTACACCTTC.